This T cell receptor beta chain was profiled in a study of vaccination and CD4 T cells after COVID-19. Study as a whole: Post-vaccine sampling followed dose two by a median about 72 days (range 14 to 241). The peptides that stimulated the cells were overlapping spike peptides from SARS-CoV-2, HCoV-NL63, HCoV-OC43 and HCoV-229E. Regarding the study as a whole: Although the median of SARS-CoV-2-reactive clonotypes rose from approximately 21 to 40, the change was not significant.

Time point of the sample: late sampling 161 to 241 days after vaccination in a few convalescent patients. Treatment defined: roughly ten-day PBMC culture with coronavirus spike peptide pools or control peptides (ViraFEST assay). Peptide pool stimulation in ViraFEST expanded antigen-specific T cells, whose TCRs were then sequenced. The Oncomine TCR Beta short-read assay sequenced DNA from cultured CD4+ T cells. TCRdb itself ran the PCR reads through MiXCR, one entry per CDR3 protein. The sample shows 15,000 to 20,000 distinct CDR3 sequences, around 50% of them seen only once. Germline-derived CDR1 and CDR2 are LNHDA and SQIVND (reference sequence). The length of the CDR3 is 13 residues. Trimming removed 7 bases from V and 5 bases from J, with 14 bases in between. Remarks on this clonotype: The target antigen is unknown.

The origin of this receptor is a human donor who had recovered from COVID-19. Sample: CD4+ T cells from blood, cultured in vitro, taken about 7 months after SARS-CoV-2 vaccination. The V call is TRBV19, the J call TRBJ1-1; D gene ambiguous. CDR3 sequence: CASTGSGETEAFF. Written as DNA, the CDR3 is TGTGCCAGTACCGGGTCCGGGGAGACTGAAGCTTTCTTT.